This record looks at one T cell receptor beta chain sequence and its context. Seattle's cohort entered during active infection and was followed longitudinally. The data were taken from a study of blood T cell repertoires in COVID-19. Study details: The samples span acute and convalescent COVID-19 from the United States, Italy and Spain. T cells, B-cell-depleted T cells, or PBMCs provided the cDNA or gDNA that served as material.

Method: immunoSEQ multiplex PCR; TCRdb's copy keeps in-frame clones and lacks some. The sample shows 250,000 to 300,000 clones, about 88% of them seen only once. Sequenced material: peripheral blood. This TCR was recovered from a woman under 40 with COVID-19, enrolled during active disease.

CDR3 in DNA: TGTGCCAGCAGCGCTGGACTAGCGGGAGACAATGAGCAGTTCTTC. Encoded protein: CASSAGLAGDNEQFF. The J gene is TRBJ2-1, the V gene TRBV11-2; 13 bases agree with TRBD2. With V trimmed by 5 bases and J by 5 bases, 3 bases remained unmatched. The germline V gene encodes CDR1 SGHAT and CDR2 FQNNGV. The CDR3 is made up of 15 amino acids.